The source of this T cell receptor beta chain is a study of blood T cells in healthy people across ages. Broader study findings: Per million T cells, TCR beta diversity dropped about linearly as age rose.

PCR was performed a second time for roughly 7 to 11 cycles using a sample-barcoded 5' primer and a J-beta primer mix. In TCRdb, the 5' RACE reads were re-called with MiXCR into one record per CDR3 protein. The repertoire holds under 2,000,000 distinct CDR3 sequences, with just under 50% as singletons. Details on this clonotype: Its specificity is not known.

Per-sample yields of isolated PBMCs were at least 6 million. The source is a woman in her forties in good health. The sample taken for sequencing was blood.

The CDR3 DNA sequence: TGTGCCAGCAGTTCCGACTCGAGGGTGCAGCCCCAGCATTTT. This codes for CASSSDSRVQPQHF. The chain couples TRBV6-2 or TRBV6-3 to TRBJ1-5; D is uncertain. CDR1 is MNHEY and CDR2 is SVGEGT in the germline V gene. The CDR3 runs to 14 residues. Trimming cost V 4 bases and J 7 bases, with 14 bases left between them.